The 26 T cell receptor beta chains below all came from one sample that was sequenced in a study of cytomegalovirus exposure and HLA in healthy donors. Both 60 Vbeta primers and 13 Jbeta primers went into the PCR. Measured with immunoSEQ multiplex PCR; TCRdb has only the in-frame clones, and not every one. The sample gives around 150,000 clones, 80% of which show up once; around 6.5% is in the top ten. Sequencing was carried out using PBMCs. All receptors derive from a male donor in good health and CMV-seropositive.

The rearrangement joins TRBV7-2 to TRBJ2-7, with 10 nucleotides matching TRBD2. J gave up 6 bases and V 5 bases, and 4 bases lay outside the gene matches. There are 13 residues in the CDR3. CDR1 is SGHTA and CDR2 is FQGNSA in the germline V gene. The CDR3 reads CASSPSGSTEQYF. The CDR3 nucleotides are TGTGCCAGCAGCCCTAGCGGGAGCACCGAGCAGTACTTC.

The V call is TRBV10-3, the J call TRBJ2-3; 7 bases line up with TRBD2. The CDR3 contains 16 residues. The V segment lost 2 bases and the J segment 1 base; nucleotides outside the gene matches: 6. The V gene's germline CDR1 is ENHRY and CDR2 SYGVKD. In DNA, the CDR3 is TGTGCCATCAGTGAGAGGGAGGGACCCGGCACAGATACGCAGTATTTT. Translation gives CAISEREGPGTDTQYF.

This chain joins TRBV19 and TRBJ1-4, with D possibly matching TRBD1 (5 bases). Germline-derived CDR1 and CDR2 are LNHDA and SQIVND (reference sequence). V lost 7 bases and J 8 bases, leaving 20 bases between the germline ends. The CDR3 extends over 15 amino acids. Here the CDR3 reads CASTSWQGKREKLFF. DNA for the CDR3: TGTGCCAGTACCTCTTGGCAGGGAAAGAGAGAAAAACTGTTTTTT.

V usage is TRBV1 and J usage is TRBJ2-7; the table calls TRBD2, which could not be checked here. TRBV1 is annotated as a pseudogene. CDR3 size: 18 residues. CDR3 sequence reads: CTSSPPEERVVGTYEQYF. The CDR3 coding sequence is TGCACCAGCAGCCCCCCAGAGGAGCGGGTTGTGGGGACCTACGAGCAGTACTTC.

This clone was seen only once. The V call is TRBV30, the J call TRBJ2-1; D unclear. The CDR3 spans 12 residues. Germline-derived CDR1 and CDR2 are GTSNPN and SVGIG (reference sequence). Trimming removed 2 bases from V and 8 bases from J, with 10 bases in between. The CDR3 spells CAWSQLGYEQFF. Here the CDR3 DNA reads TGTGCCTGGAGTCAATTGGGCTATGAGCAGTTCTTC.

The gene calls are TRBV29-1 and TRBJ2-3; TRBD1 matches at 8 bases. CDR3 length: 15 amino acids. Germline loops: CDR1 SQVTM, CDR2 ANQGSEA. The ends lost 0 bases at V and 3 bases at J; junction bases unmatched: 5. The CDR3 region is CSVEDPQGATDTQYF. The CDR3 DNA reads TGCAGCGTTGAAGATCCCCAGGGGGCAACAGATACGCAGTATTTT.

Here the CDR3 reads CASNRGGVTEAFF. CDR3 coding DNA: TGTGCCAGCAACAGGGGGGGAGTCACTGAAGCTTTCTTT. V gene TRBV28 combines with J gene TRBJ1-1; TRBD1 aligns across 8 bases. The CDR3 length is 13 residues. The ends lost 7 bases at V and 4 bases at J; junction bases unmatched: 5. In germline, CDR1 is MDHEN, CDR2 SYDVKM.

The V gene is TRBV27, the J gene TRBJ1-4, with D perhaps TRBD1 (5 bases). The CDR3 loop spans 14 amino acids. CDR1 and CDR2 from the germline V gene are MNHEY and SMNVEV (reference sequence). The V end lost 3 bases, the J end lost 3 bases, and 8 bases lay between the germline ends. This CDR3 is CASSFQGSNEKLFF. CDR3 DNA: TGTGCCAGCAGTTTCCAGGGTTCTAATGAAAAACTGTTTTTT. Together with reference TRBV27 and TRBJ1-4, the CDR3 gives the full variable domain: EAQVTQNPRYLITVTGKKLTVTCSQNMNHEYMSWYRQDPGLGLRQIYYSMNVEVTDKGDVPEGYKVSRKEKRNFPLILESPSPNQTSLYFCASSFQGSNEKLFFGSGTQLSVL.

Comment on this clone: The junction shows a germline mismatch at one end, possibly a read error. The chain employs TRBV7-7 and TRBJ2-2, with 8 bases fitting TRBD2. CDR1 is SSHAT and CDR2 is FNYEAQ in the germline V gene (reference sequence). This CDR3 spans 17 amino acids. Here the CDR3 reads CASSLALHSGKIGELFF. CDR3 nucleotide sequence: TGTGCTAGCAGCTTAGCACTCCATAGCGGGAAGATCGGGGAGCTGTTTTTT.

J is TRBJ2-7 and V is TRBV7-9, with 9 nucleotides matching TRBD1. With V trimmed by 5 bases and J by 1 base, 6 bases remained unmatched. This CDR3 region has 15 residues. Germline CDR1 is SEHNR and CDR2 is FQNEAQ (reference sequence). This CDR3 is CASSGGDRVSYEQYF. The DNA for the CDR3 is TGTGCCAGCAGCGGGGGGGACAGGGTTTCCTACGAGCAGTACTTC.

Here the CDR3 reads CASSYKGDEQYF. Here the CDR3 DNA reads TGTGCCAGCAGTTACAAAGGGGACGAGCAGTACTTC. This rearrangement joins TRBV6-6 to TRBJ2-7; tentative D call: TRBD1 (5 bases). Trimming left V 2 bases short and J 5 bases short, with 7 bases between. CDR3 length: 12 residues. The germline V gene has CDR1 MNHNY and CDR2 SVGAGI (reference sequence).

On this clone: Other DNA sequences in the same sample also yield this CDR3. The CDR3 is CASRGAYEQYF. The CDR3 coding sequence is TGTGCCTCCCGGGGAGCCTACGAGCAGTACTTC. V is TRBV6-5 and J is TRBJ2-7, with a weak D call TRBD2 (5 bases). There are 11 residues in the CDR3. Germline CDR1 reads MNHEY; CDR2 reads SVGAGI. Trimming shortened V by 11 bases and J by 2 bases, and 10 bases separated the two germline ends.

This clone was seen a few times. The CDR3 loop reads CASSHRLGIDQPQHF. CDR3 in DNA: TGTGCCAGCAGCCACAGGTTAGGAATCGATCAGCCCCAGCATTTT. This chain uses TRBV5-6 with TRBJ1-5; D may be TRBD1 (5 bases). V lost 4 bases and J 5 bases, leaving 16 bases between the germline ends. The length of the CDR3 is 15 residues. Germline-derived CDR1 and CDR2 are SGHDT and YYEEEE.

This clone was observed once. The J gene is TRBJ2-1, the V gene TRBV28; D perhaps matches TRBD2 (6 bases). This CDR3 contains 15 residues. The V end was cut by 7 bases, the J end by 8 bases, with 21 bases between. Germline CDR1 reads MDHEN; CDR2 reads SYDVKM. The CDR3 sequence: CASIPLVGRGDEQFF. The CDR3 DNA reads as TGTGCCAGCATCCCGCTCGTTGGGCGGGGCGATGAGCAGTTCTTC.

The CDR3 protein is CAISELRQTYEQYF. The CDR3 nucleotides are TGTGCCATCAGTGAATTGCGGCAGACCTACGAGCAGTACTTC. V usage is TRBV10-3 and J usage is TRBJ2-7, with D unresolved. This CDR3 comprises 14 residues. Trimming took off 3 bases at V and 2 bases at J, with 11 bases between the two ends. Germline CDR1 ENHRY, CDR2 SYGVKD.

The rearrangement links TRBV2 to TRBJ2-7; 7 bases are a match to TRBD1. Germline-derived CDR1 and CDR2 are SNHLY and FYNNEI. This CDR3 is 20 amino acids long. The V gene end was trimmed by 6 bases and the J gene end by 1 base; junction bases not matched to a gene: 24. CDR3 loop: CASRQGKGSTSTTSSYEQYF. DNA for the CDR3: TGTGCCAGCAGACAGGGGAAGGGGTCCACTTCCACGACCTCTTCCTACGAGCAGTACTTC.

The chain links TRBV7-2 to TRBJ2-3, with 7 bases that match TRBD1. Germline trimming cut 0 bases from V and 4 bases from J; bases unmatched to any gene: 13. Germline assignment: CDR1 SGHTA and CDR2 FQGNSA. CDR3 size: 18 residues. The CDR3 DNA reads as TGTGCCAGCAGCTTAGCCCCCCCAGGCAGGGGGAGCTCAGATACGCAGTATTTT. This encodes CASSLAPPGRGSSDTQYF.

This chain uses TRBV27 with TRBJ2-7; D is possibly TRBD1 (6 bases). Deletions cut 5 bases from V and 3 bases from J, with 17 bases between. The CDR3 is 15 amino acids. In germline, CDR1 is MNHEY, CDR2 SMNVEV (reference sequence). CDR3 sequence reads: CASSPQSLQGYEQYF. In DNA, the CDR3 is TGTGCCAGCAGTCCCCAATCCCTACAGGGCTACGAGCAGTACTTC.

The chain links TRBV7-9 to TRBJ2-5; 8 bases are a match to TRBD1. CDR3 length equals 15 residues. Germline lookup yields CDR1 SEHNR and CDR2 FQNEAQ (reference sequence). Losses at the gene ends were 5 bases for V and 5 bases for J; bases not matched to a gene: 10. CDR3 loop: CASSPTTGVGETQYF. The CDR3 DNA reads as TGTGCCAGCAGCCCAACGACAGGGGTGGGCGAGACCCAGTACTTC.

This clone was picked up one time. The chain couples TRBV5-1 to TRBJ2-7; 9 nucleotides line up with TRBD1. Germline V CDR1 and CDR2: SGHRS, YFSETQ. V shed 3 bases, J shed 4 bases, and the junction held 5 bases outside the gene matches. The CDR3 has 14 amino acids. The CDR3 reads CASSSRTGVYEQYF. The DNA of the CDR3 is TGCGCCAGCAGCTCGAGGACAGGGGTTTACGAGCAGTACTTC.

As for this clone: Germline is not matched at one junction end, which may reflect a read error. This specimen includes other DNA sequences encoding the same CDR3. This rearrangement joins TRBV28 to TRBJ1-2; D unresolved. The CDR3 is made up of 11 amino acids. Germline V CDR1 and CDR2: MDHEN, SYDVKM. The CDR3 is CASRREYGYTF. The CDR3 region has the DNA TGCGCCAGCAGGCGGGAGTATGGCTACACCTTC.

The V gene is TRBV6-5, the J gene TRBJ2-3; D not certain. CDR1 is MNHEY, CDR2 SVGAGI, per germline. The V end lost 9 bases, the J end lost 2 bases, and 15 bases lay between the germline ends. The CDR3 has 14 amino acids. The CDR3 here is CASARRSLTDTQYF. The DNA of the CDR3 is TGTGCCAGTGCGCGGCGGAGCCTCACAGATACGCAGTATTTT.

The chain couples TRBV2 to TRBJ2-3; D is possibly TRBD1 (5 bases). The CDR3 contains 15 residues. Germline V gene lookup returns CDR1 SNHLY and CDR2 FYNNEI. Between the trimmed V and J ends, which lost 7 bases and 1 base, there was a span of 15 bases. CDR3 bases: TGTGCCAGCACTACCCGACAGAGAGGCACAGATACGCAGTATTTT. Translated, it gives CASTTRQRGTDTQYF.

The chain recombines TRBV5-1 with TRBJ1-6; D is ambiguous. CDR3 length: 15 amino acids. The germline V and J ends were trimmed by 4 bases and 8 bases, with 16 bases remaining between them. In germline, CDR1 is SGHRS, CDR2 YFSETQ. The CDR3 coding sequence is TGCGCCAGCAGCCTGAGGGCAGATTCAGATTCACCCCTCCACTTT. Protein: CASSLRADSDSPLHF. Filled out from reference TRBV5-1 and TRBJ1-6, the complete variable domain reads KAGVTQTPRYLIKTRGQQVTLSCSPISGHRSVSWYQQTPGQGLQFLFEYFSETQRNKGNFPGRFSGRQFSNSRSEMNVSTLELGDSALYLCASSLRADSDSPLHFGNGTRLTVT.

The chain joins TRBV5-1 to TRBJ2-2, with D possibly being TRBD1 (5 bases). V lost 3 bases and J 2 bases, leaving 17 bases between the germline ends. Per germline, CDR1 SGHRS and CDR2 YFSETQ. This CDR3 spans 17 amino acids. Here the CDR3 DNA reads TGCGCCAGCAGCTGGGCCCCCAGGGATCCCAACACCGGGGAGCTGTTTTTT. Its translation is CASSWAPRDPNTGELFF.

The chain recombines TRBV25-1 with TRBJ2-2; D is unresolved. The V end lost 3 bases, the J end lost 4 bases, and 9 bases lay between the germline ends. Germline V gene sequence: CDR1 MGHDK, CDR2 SYGVNS. This CDR3 is 14 amino acids long. Written as DNA, the CDR3 is TGTGCCAGCAGTGACATCCGCGGCACCGGGGAGCTGTTTTTT. This encodes CASSDIRGTGELFF.